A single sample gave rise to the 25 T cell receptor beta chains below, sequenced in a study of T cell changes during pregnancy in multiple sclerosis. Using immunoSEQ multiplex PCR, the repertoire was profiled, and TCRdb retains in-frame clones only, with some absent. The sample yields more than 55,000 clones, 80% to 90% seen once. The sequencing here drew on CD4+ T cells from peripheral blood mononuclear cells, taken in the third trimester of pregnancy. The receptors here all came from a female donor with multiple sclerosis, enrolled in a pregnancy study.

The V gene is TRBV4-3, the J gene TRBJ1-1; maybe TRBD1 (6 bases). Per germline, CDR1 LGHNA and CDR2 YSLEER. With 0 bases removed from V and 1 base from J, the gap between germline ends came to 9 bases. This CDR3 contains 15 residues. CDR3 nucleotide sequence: TGCGCCAGCAGCCAAGAAGACAGGACGAACACTGAAGCTTTCTTT. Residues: CASSQEDRTNTEAFF.

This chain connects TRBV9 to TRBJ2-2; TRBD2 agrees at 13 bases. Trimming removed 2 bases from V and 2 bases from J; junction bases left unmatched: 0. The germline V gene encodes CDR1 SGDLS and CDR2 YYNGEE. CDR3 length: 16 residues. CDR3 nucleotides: TGTGCCAGCAGCGTGGGACTAGCGGGAAACACCGGGGAGCTGTTTTTT. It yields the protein CASSVGLAGNTGELFF.

CDR3: CASSLSGGNYNEQFF. CDR3 DNA sequence: TGTGCCAGCAGCCTTAGCGGGGGGAACTACAATGAGCAGTTCTTC. The chain employs TRBV11-2 and TRBJ2-1; TRBD2 matches at 10 bases. The CDR3 sequence is 15 residues long. The germline gives CDR1 SGHAT, CDR2 FQNNGV. With 5 bases clipped from V and 3 bases from J, the junction kept 4 bases outside the gene matches.

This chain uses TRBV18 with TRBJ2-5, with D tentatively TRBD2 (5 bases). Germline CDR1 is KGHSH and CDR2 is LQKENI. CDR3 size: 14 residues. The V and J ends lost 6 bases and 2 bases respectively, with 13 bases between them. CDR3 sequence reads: CASSRTSGQETQYF. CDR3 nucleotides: TGTGCCAGCTCTCGAACGTCGGGGCAAGAGACCCAGTACTTC.

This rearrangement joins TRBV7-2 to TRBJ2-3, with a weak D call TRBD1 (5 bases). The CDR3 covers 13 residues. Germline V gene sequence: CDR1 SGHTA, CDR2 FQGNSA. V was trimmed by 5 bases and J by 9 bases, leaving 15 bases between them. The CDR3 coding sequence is TGTGCCAGCAGCCCGATTCGGTCAGGGACGCAGTATTTT. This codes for CASSPIRSGTQYF.

The CDR3 DNA sequence: TGTGCCAGCAGTTTATTTGGAGGGGCGAACACCGGGGAGCTGTTTTTT. Protein sequence: CASSLFGGANTGELFF. The rearrangement joins TRBV27 to TRBJ2-2; tentative D call: TRBD2 (6 bases). The CDR3 consists of 16 residues. With 1 base removed from V and 0 bases from J, the gap between germline ends came to 9 bases. The V gene's germline CDR1 is MNHEY and CDR2 SMNVEV (reference sequence).

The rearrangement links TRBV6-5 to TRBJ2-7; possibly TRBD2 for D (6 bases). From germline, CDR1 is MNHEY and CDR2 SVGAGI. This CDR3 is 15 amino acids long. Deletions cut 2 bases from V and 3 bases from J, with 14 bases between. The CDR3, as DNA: TGTGCCAGCAGTTACGCGGGACTTTTGAACTACGAGCAGTACTTC. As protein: CASSYAGLLNYEQYF.

CDR3 region: CASSQEAGQGIYEQYF. CDR3 in DNA: TGCGCCAGCAGCCAAGAAGCCGGACAGGGGATTTACGAGCAGTACTTC. This rearrangement joins TRBV4-1 to TRBJ2-7; TRBD1 aligns across 9 bases. Losses at the gene ends were 0 bases for V and 4 bases for J; bases not matched to a gene: 7. This CDR3 region has 16 residues. CDR1 is MGHRA and CDR2 is YSYEKL in the germline V gene.

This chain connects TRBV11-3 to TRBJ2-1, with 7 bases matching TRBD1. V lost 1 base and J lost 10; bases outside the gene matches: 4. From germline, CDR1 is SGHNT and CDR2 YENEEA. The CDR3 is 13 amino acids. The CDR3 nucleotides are TGTGCCAGCAGCTTAGCCCAGGACAGGGAGCAGTTCTTC. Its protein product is CASSLAQDREQFF.

The CDR3 loop is CASSIRQTSGANVLTF. CDR3 DNA: TGTGCCAGCAGCATACGACAGACCTCTGGGGCCAACGTCCTGACTTTC. This chain joins TRBV11-2 and TRBJ2-6, with a tentative D call TRBD1 (5 bases). V was pared by 5 bases and J by 0 bases, with 11 bases between. Looked up from germline, CDR1 is SGHAT and CDR2 is FQNNGV. The CDR3 totals 16 residues.

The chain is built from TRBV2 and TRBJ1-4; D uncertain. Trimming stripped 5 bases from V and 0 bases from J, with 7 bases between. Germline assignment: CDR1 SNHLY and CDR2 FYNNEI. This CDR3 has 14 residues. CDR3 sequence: CASSSYATNEKLFF. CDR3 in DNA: TGTGCCAGCAGTTCTTATGCAACTAATGAAAAACTGTTTTTT. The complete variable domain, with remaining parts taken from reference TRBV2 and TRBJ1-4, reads EPEVTQTPSHQVTQMGQEVILRCVPISNHLYFYWYRQILGQKVEFLVSFYNNEISEKSEIFDDQFSVERPDGSNFTLKIRSTKLEDSAMYFCASSSYATNEKLFFGSGTQLSVL.

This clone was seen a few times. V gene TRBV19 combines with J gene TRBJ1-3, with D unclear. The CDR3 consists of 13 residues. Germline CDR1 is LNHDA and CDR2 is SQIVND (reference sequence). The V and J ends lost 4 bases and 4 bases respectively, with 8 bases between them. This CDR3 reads CASSTPGGNTIYF. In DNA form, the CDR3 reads TGTGCCAGTAGTACCCCGGGGGGAAACACCATATATTTT. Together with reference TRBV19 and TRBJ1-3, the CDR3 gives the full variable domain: DGGITQSPKYLFRKEGQNVTLSCEQNLNHDAMYWYRQDPGQGLRLIYYSQIVNDFQKGDIAEGYSVSREKKESFPLTVTSAQKNPTAFYLCASSTPGGNTIYFGEGSWLTVV.

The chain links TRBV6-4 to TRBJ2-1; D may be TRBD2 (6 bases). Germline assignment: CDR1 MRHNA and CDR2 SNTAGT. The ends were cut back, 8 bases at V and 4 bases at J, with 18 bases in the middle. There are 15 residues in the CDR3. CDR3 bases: TGTGCCAGCTCCCTAGAAGCGGGCGAGTACAATGAGCAGTTCTTC. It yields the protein CASSLEAGEYNEQFF.

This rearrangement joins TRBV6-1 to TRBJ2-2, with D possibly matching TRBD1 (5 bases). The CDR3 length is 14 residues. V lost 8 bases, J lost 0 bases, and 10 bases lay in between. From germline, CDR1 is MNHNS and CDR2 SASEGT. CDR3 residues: CASHRIPNTGELFF. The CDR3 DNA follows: TGTGCCAGCCACAGGATCCCGAACACCGGGGAGCTGTTTTTT.

As DNA, the CDR3 is TGTGCCAGCCCCAAGGGGGGGCCGTCCTACGAGCAGTACTTC. This sequence encodes CASPKGGPSYEQYF. The chain links TRBV6-1 to TRBJ2-7; weak D call: TRBD2 (7 bases). V was shortened by 8 bases and J by 1 base, with 15 bases between the two germline ends. Germline V gives CDR1 MNHNS, CDR2 SASEGT. This CDR3 comprises 14 residues.

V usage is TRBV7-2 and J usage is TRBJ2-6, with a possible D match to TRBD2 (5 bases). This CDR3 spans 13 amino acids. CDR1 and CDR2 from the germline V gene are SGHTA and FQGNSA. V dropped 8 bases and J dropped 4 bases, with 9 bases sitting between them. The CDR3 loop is CASEGSGANVLTF. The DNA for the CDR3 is TGTGCCAGCGAGGGTTCCGGGGCCAACGTCCTGACTTTC.

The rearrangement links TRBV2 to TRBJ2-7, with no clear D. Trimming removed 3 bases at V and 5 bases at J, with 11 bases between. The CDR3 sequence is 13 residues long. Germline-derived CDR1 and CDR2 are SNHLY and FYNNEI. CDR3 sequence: CASSDSRNHEQYF. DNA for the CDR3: TGTGCCAGCAGTGATAGTAGAAACCACGAGCAGTACTTC. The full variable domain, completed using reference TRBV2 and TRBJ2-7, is EPEVTQTPSHQVTQMGQEVILRCVPISNHLYFYWYRQILGQKVEFLVSFYNNEISEKSEIFDDQFSVERPDGSNFTLKIRSTKLEDSAMYFCASSDSRNHEQYFGPGTRLTVT.

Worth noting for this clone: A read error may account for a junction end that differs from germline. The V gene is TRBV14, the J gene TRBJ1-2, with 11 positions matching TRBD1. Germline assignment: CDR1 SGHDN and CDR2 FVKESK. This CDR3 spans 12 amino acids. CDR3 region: CASSLGQGDEAF. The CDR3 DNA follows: TGTGCCAGCAGCCTGGGACAGGGGGACGAAGCCTTC.

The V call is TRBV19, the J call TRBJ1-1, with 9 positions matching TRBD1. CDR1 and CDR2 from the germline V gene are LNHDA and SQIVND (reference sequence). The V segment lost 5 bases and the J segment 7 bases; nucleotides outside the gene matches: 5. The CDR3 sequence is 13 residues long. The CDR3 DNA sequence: TGTGCCAGTAGTGCGGACAGGGGTGGTGAAGCTTTCTTT. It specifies CASSADRGGEAFF.

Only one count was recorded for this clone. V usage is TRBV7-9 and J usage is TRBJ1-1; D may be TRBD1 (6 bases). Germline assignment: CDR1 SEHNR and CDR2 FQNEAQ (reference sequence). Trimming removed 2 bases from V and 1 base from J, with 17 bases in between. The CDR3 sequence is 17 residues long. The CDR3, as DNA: TGTGCCAGCAGCTTATCCAGAGGGGGAAACTCGAACACTGAAGCTTTCTTT. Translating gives CASSLSRGGNSNTEAFF.

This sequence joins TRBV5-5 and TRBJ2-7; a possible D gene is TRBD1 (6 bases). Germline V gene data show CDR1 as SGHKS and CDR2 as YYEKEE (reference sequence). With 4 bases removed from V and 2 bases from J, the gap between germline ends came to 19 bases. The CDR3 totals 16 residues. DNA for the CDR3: TGTGCCAGCAGCCGTTCGTTTCAGGACAGCACCTACGAGCAGTACTTC. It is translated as CASSRSFQDSTYEQYF.

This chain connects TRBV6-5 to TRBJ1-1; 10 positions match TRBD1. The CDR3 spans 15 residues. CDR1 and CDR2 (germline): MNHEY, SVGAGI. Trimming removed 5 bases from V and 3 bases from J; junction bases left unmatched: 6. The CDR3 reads CASSRRGQGHTEAFF. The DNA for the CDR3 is TGTGCCAGCAGTCGCCGGGGACAGGGGCACACTGAAGCTTTCTTT.

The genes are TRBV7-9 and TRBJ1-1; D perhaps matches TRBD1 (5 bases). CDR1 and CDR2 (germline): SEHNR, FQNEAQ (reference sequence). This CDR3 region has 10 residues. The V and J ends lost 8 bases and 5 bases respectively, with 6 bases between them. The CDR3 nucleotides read TGTGCCAGCGGGGGGACTGAAGCTTTCTTT. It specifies CASGGTEAFF.

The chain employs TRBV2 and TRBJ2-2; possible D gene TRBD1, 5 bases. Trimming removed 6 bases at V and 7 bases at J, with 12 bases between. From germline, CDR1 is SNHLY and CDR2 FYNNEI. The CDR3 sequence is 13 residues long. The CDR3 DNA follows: TGTGCCAGCAGGTCAGGGTACAGCGGGGAGCTGTTTTTT. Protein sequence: CASRSGYSGELFF.

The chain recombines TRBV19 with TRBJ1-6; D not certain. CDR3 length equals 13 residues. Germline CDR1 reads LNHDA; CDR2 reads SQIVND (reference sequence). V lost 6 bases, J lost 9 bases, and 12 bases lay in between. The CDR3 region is CASRTGESSPLHF. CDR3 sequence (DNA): TGTGCCAGTAGGACCGGAGAGAGTTCACCCCTCCACTTT.